The 10 T cell receptor beta chains below come from one sample, sequenced in a study of shared clonotypes between healthy human individuals. TCRdb keeps only in-frame clones here, not all; method: immunoSEQ multiplex PCR. The table records roughly 1,100,000 clones, 65% to 75% of them present only once. Sequencing used memory CD4+ T cells sorted from blood. Subset in this sample: CD45RA-negative fraction. The receptors come from a man younger than 35 in good health.

This clone was recorded a few times. Here the CDR3 reads CASSLGLAGEGEQFF. In DNA form, the CDR3 reads TGTGCCAGCAGCTTGGGACTAGCGGGAGAGGGTGAGCAGTTCTTC. The V and J genes are TRBV11-2 and TRBJ2-1; TRBD2 aligns across 14 bases. V shed 3 bases and J 9 bases; nucleotides not matched to a gene: 4. The CDR3 is 15 amino acids. CDR1 is SGHAT, CDR2 FQNNGV, per germline.

The rearrangement uses TRBV11-3 and TRBJ2-5, with D possibly being TRBD2 (6 bases). CDR1 and CDR2 from the germline V gene are SGHNT and YENEEA. The CDR3 covers 17 residues. Trimming pared 0 bases from V and 2 bases from J, leaving 16 bases between. The CDR3 loop is CASSLDPQAGKQETQYF. The CDR3 coding sequence is TGTGCCAGCAGCTTAGACCCCCAGGCGGGGAAACAAGAGACCCAGTACTTC.

The rearrangement links TRBV7-2 to TRBJ2-1, with D perhaps matching TRBD1 (5 bases). The CDR3 covers 15 residues. Between the trimmed V and J ends, which lost 5 bases and 1 base, there was a span of 12 bases. Germline lookup yields CDR1 SGHTA and CDR2 FQGNSA. The CDR3 here is CASSVQGASYNEQFF. DNA of the CDR3: TGTGCCAGCAGCGTACAAGGGGCATCCTACAATGAGCAGTTCTTC.

This clone was picked up a small number of times. The rearrangement joins TRBV7-2 to TRBJ2-5; perhaps D is TRBD1 or TRBD2 (5 bases each). V was pared by 5 bases and J by 1 base, with 14 bases between. The CDR3 length is 15 residues. CDR1 is SGHTA and CDR2 is FQGNSA in the germline V gene. CDR3 DNA sequence: TGTGCCAGCAGCCCCGGGACGGCTACCCAAGAGACCCAGTACTTC. Its translation is CASSPGTATQETQYF.

The gene calls are TRBV2 and TRBJ2-2, with a weak D call TRBD2 (5 bases). Trimming stripped 4 bases from V and 0 bases from J, with 9 bases between. CDR1 is SNHLY, CDR2 FYNNEI, per germline. CDR3 length: 15 residues. CDR3 nucleotides: TGTGCCAGCAGTGTAGAGGGTCCGAACACCGGGGAGCTGTTTTTT. Protein: CASSVEGPNTGELFF.

This clone was recorded a few times. The V gene is TRBV30, the J gene TRBJ1-2; 9 bases fit TRBD1. The V segment lost 8 bases and the J segment 6 bases; nucleotides outside the gene matches: 4. Germline V gives CDR1 GTSNPN, CDR2 SVGIG (reference sequence). CDR3 length equals 11 residues. CDR3 DNA sequence: TGTGCCGTCGGACAGGGGAATGGCTACACCTTC. Protein product: CAVGQGNGYTF.

This clone occurred a few times. The rearrangement joins TRBV9 to TRBJ1-3, with D uncertain. Trimming cost V 0 bases and J 4 bases, with 17 bases left between them. Germline V gene lookup returns CDR1 SGDLS and CDR2 YYNGEE. The CDR3 covers 17 residues. As DNA, the CDR3 is TGTGCCAGCAGCGTAGCCCTAACCGGAGCGGGGGGAAACACCATATATTTT. Residues: CASSVALTGAGGNTIYF. Filled out from reference TRBV9 and TRBJ1-3, the complete variable domain reads DSGVTQTPKHLITATGQRVTLRCSPRSGDLSVYWYQQSLDQGLQFLIQYYNGEERAKGNILERFSAQQFPDLHSELNLSSLELGDSALYFCASSVALTGAGGNTIYFGEGSWLTVV.

This clone was seen only a few times. This sequence joins TRBV6-5 and TRBJ2-7, with 7 positions matching TRBD1. Unmatched junction bases numbered 6, after V lost 4 bases and J lost 3 bases. This CDR3 is 14 amino acids long. The germline CDR1 and CDR2 sequences are MNHEY and SVGAGI. The CDR3 sequence: CASSSSTGNYEQYF. Written as DNA, the CDR3 is TGTGCCAGCAGTTCGTCGACAGGGAACTACGAGCAGTACTTC.

V gene TRBV10-3 combines with J gene TRBJ1-2; D is uncertain. The germline V gene has CDR1 ENHRY and CDR2 SYGVKD. The CDR3 sequence is 16 residues long. V lost 5 bases and J 0 bases, leaving 16 bases between the germline ends. CDR3 DNA: TGTGCCATCAGTTTCGCCGGGATATCCGCTAACTATGGCTACACCTTC. Translating gives CAISFAGISANYGYTF.

The sample holds many counts of this clone. V is TRBV10-3 and J is TRBJ2-3; no firm D call. Deletions cut 9 bases from V and 6 bases from J, with 10 bases between. Germline-derived CDR1 and CDR2 are ENHRY and SYGVKD. The CDR3 runs 11 residues. CDR3 residues: CAISLGDTQYF. CDR3 nucleotides: TGTGCCATATCCCTCGGGGATACGCAGTATTTT.